Listed here is a single T cell receptor beta chain. This sample is part of a study of blood T cell repertoires in COVID-19. J lost 5 bases, V lost 5 bases, and 9 bases had no gene match. The CDR3 is 14 amino acids. CDR1 SGHAT and CDR2 FQNNGV come from the germline V gene. The assay was immunoSEQ multiplex PCR, and TCRdb's table has in-frame clones only and misses some. The data show about 80,000 clones, roughly 79% seen once. This clonotype originated in a human donor in a cohort sampled during active COVID-19. The chain carries TRBV11-2 and TRBJ2-7, with 7 nucleotides matching TRBD1. Material: peripheral blood. The CDR3 spells CASSTNSGQDEQYV. In nucleotides, the CDR3 is TGTGCCAGCAGCACCAATTCTGGACAGGACGAGCAGTACGTC.